A selection of T cell receptor beta chains follows, all from one sample in a study of Ad26.COV2.S vaccination and SARS-CoV-2 variants. Profiling relied on immunoSEQ multiplex PCR, and the TCRdb table lists in-frame clones only, not all of them. The table records about 370,000 clones, 75% to 90% of them present only once. Sample: peripheral blood, taken in a trial of Ad26.COV2.S vaccine versus placebo. The receptor source for this set is a person aged 18 to 65 who received the Ad26.COV2.S COVID-19 vaccine or a placebo. Each CDR3 is given with its conserved first and last residue. Fields, in order: J gene, D gene, V gene, clone size, CDR3 protein, CDR3 DNA. D genes are given only for firm matches. The size of a clone is reported for some rows only, either as once, few or many, or as a class for expanded clones.

>TRBJ2-7|NA|TRBV5-4|NA
CASSLAGPYEQYF
TGTGCCAGCAGCTTGGCAGGGCCCTACGAGCAGTACTTC
>TRBJ1-2|NA|TRBV19|few
CASSPDHYGYTF
TGTGCCAGTAGTCCCGATCACTATGGCTACACCTTC
>TRBJ1-2|NA|TRBV7-2|NA
CASSRVGLNYGYTF
TGTGCCAGCAGCAGAGTGGGACTGAACTATGGCTACACCTTC
>TRBJ2-3|NA|TRBV13|NA
CASSQGGTDTQYF
TGTGCCAGCAGCCAAGGGGGCACAGATACGCAGTATTTT
>TRBJ1-6|NA|TRBV21-1|NA
CASSKEGSLRSPLHF
TGTGCCAGCAGCAAAGAGGGCAGTTTACGGTCACCCCTCCACTTT
>TRBJ2-7|NA|TRBV14|NA
CASSQGGFPYEQYF
TGTGCCAGCAGCCAAGGGGGGTTTCCCTACGAGCAGTACTTC
>TRBJ1-5|NA|TRBV6-2/TRBV6-3|NA
CASSSFVEGLNQPQHF
TGTGCCAGCAGCTCCTTCGTGGAGGGCCTCAATCAGCCCCAGCATTTT
>TRBJ1-1|NA|TRBV7-9|few
CASTRHYTEAFF
TGTGCCAGCACCCGCCACTACACTGAAGCTTTCTTT
>TRBJ1-3|NA|TRBV15|NA
CATSRDRGDSGNTIYF
TGTGCCACCAGCAGAGATCGGGGGGACTCTGGAAACACCATATATTTT
>TRBJ2-3|NA|TRBV5-1|NA
CASSRRGPEGTDTQYF
TGCGCCAGCAGCCGCCGGGGCCCCGAGGGGACAGATACGCAGTATTTT
>TRBJ2-1|TRBD2|TRBV7-9|NA
CASSALAGGYYNEQFF
TGTGCCAGCAGCGCACTAGCGGGGGGATACTACAATGAGCAGTTCTTC
>TRBJ2-1|NA|TRBV9|NA
CASSRFETFYRDEQFF
TGTGCCAGCAGCCGATTTGAGACTTTCTATAGGGATGAGCAGTTCTTC
>TRBJ1-2|NA|TRBV6-5|NA
CASSRLWNYGYTF
TGTGCCAGCAGCCGACTGTGGAACTATGGCTACACCTTC
>TRBJ1-2|TRBD1|TRBV4-3|NA
CASSQDDRVGYGYTF
TGCGCCAGCAGCCAAGATGACAGGGTAGGCTATGGCTACACCTTC
>TRBJ2-1|NA|TRBV12-3/TRBV12-4|NA
CASSSLLPEQFF
TGTGCCAGCAGTTCTCTTTTGCCCGAGCAGTTCTTC
>TRBJ1-1|NA|TRBV27|NA
CASSLSYSLNTEAFF
TGTGCCAGCAGTTTATCGTACAGCTTGAACACTGAAGCTTTCTTT
>TRBJ2-2|NA|TRBV6-2/TRBV6-3|NA
CASSSGLQEGGELFF
TGTGCCAGCAGTTCCGGGCTTCAAGAAGGCGGGGAGCTGTTTTTT
>TRBJ2-2|TRBD2|TRBV30|NA
CAWSPYVAGAPTGELFF
TGTGCCTGGAGTCCGTACGTAGCGGGGGCCCCTACCGGGGAGCTGTTTTTT
>TRBJ1-2|NA|TRBV4-1|NA
CASSQNVRKNGYTF
TGCGCCAGCAGCCAAAATGTGAGGAAAAATGGCTACACCTTC
>TRBJ1-1|NA|TRBV12-3/TRBV12-4|NA
CASSARDTEAFF
TGTGCCAGCAGTGCCAGGGACACTGAAGCTTTCTTT
>TRBJ1-3|NA|TRBV10-3|NA
CAISESKGRLNRNTIYF
TGTGCCATCAGTGAGTCGAAGGGCAGGCTTAACCGTAACACCATATATTTT
>TRBJ1-2|TRBD1|TRBV7-9|once
CASRDPQGDYGYTF
TGTGCCAGCAGAGACCCTCAGGGGGACTATGGCTACACCTTC
>TRBJ2-1|NA|TRBV3-1/TRBV3-2|NA
CASSPDDNNEQFF
TGTGCCAGCAGCCCAGACGACAACAATGAGCAGTTCTTC
>TRBJ1-2|NA|TRBV13|NA
CASSLGVRLGYGYTF
TGTGCCAGCAGCTTAGGAGTCCGGCTGGGCTATGGCTACACCTTC
>TRBJ2-1|TRBD2|TRBV4-1|NA
CASSHLGTRDYNEQFF
TGCGCCAGCAGCCATCTCGGGACTAGAGATTACAATGAGCAGTTCTTC
>TRBJ2-5|NA|TRBV5-1|NA
CASSSGARDQETQYF
TGCGCCAGCAGTTCGGGCGCGCGGGACCAAGAGACCCAGTACTTC
>TRBJ2-5|NA|TRBV7-9|once
CASSSGALVSQETQYF
TGTGCCAGCTCCTCAGGGGCGTTAGTGAGTCAAGAGACCCAGTACTTC
>TRBJ2-3|NA|TRBV4-2|NA
CASSQDPSLSTDTQYF
TGTGCCAGCAGCCAAGACCCTAGCTTGAGCACAGATACGCAGTATTTT
>TRBJ2-7|NA|TRBV11-2|NA
CASSLVTGRVYEQYF
TGTGCCAGCAGCTTAGTAACAGGGCGAGTTTACGAGCAGTACTTC
>TRBJ1-2|TRBD1|TRBV7-2|NA
CASSLGQGWDYGYTF
TGTGCCAGCAGCTTGGGACAGGGCTGGGACTATGGCTACACCTTC
>TRBJ1-1|NA|TRBV2|NA
CASSAGESTEAFF
TGTGCCAGCAGCGCAGGGGAGAGCACTGAAGCTTTCTTT
>TRBJ1-3|NA|TRBV7-2|NA
CASSLFKENTIYF
TGTGCCAGCAGCTTATTTAAAGAAAACACCATATATTTT
>TRBJ1-5|NA|TRBV6-7|NA
CASSRMGGAKRDQPQHF
TGTGCCAGCAGTCGAATGGGAGGGGCGAAGAGAGATCAGCCCCAGCATTTT
>TRBJ1-1|TRBD1|TRBV3-1/TRBV3-2|NA
CASSQVRDSTEAFF
TGTGCCAGCAGCCAAGTTCGGGACAGCACTGAAGCTTTCTTT
>TRBJ1-2|NA|TRBV19|NA
CASASWAYGYTF
TGTGCCAGTGCCTCATGGGCCTATGGCTACACCTTC
>TRBJ2-3|NA|TRBV11-2|NA
CASAHYTDTQYF
TGTGCCAGCGCCCACTACACAGATACGCAGTATTTT
>TRBJ2-7|NA|TRBV7-8|NA
CASSLALSYEQYF
TGTGCCAGCAGCTTAGCACTGTCCTACGAGCAGTACTTC
>TRBJ2-3|TRBD2|TRBV11-2|NA
CASSKLAGAAHDTQYF
TGTGCCAGCAGCAAACTAGCGGGGGCCGCACATGATACGCAGTATTTT
>TRBJ2-3|NA|TRBV11-1|once
CASSLGRSTDTQYF
TGTGCCAGCAGCTTAGGGCGAAGCACAGATACGCAGTATTTT
>TRBJ2-3|NA|TRBV6-5|NA
CASSYSFTGTDTQYF
TGTGCCAGCAGTTACTCGTTCACAGGTACAGATACGCAGTATTTT
>TRBJ2-7|NA|TRBV5-1|NA
CASSLGGPEEQYF
TGCGCCAGCAGCTTGGGAGGGCCGGAAGAGCAGTACTTC
>TRBJ2-7|TRBD1|TRBV5-1|NA
CASTGQGAAEQYF
TGCGCCAGCACCGGACAGGGGGCAGCCGAGCAGTACTTC
>TRBJ2-5|TRBD2|TRBV5-6|NA
CASSFYSAGNQETQYF
TGTGCCAGCAGCTTTTATTCAGCGGGAAACCAAGAGACCCAGTACTTC
>TRBJ1-1|NA|TRBV5-1|NA
CASSLGEGGEAFF
TGCGCCAGCAGCTTGGGGGAGGGAGGCGAAGCTTTCTTT
>TRBJ1-5|NA|TRBV2|once
CATSEGYTGGPQHF
TGTGCCACCTCGGAGGGATATACCGGGGGGCCCCAGCATTTT
>TRBJ1-6|TRBD1|TRBV6-5|NA
CATQGANNSPLHF
TGTGCCACCCAGGGGGCGAATAATTCACCCCTCCACTTT
>TRBJ1-2|NA|TRBV5-4|NA
CASSTGGRGAEYGYTF
TGTGCCAGCAGCACTGGAGGTCGGGGGGCGGAGTATGGCTACACCTTC
>TRBJ2-7|NA|TRBV12-3/TRBV12-4|NA
CASSRGDPYEQYF
TGTGCCAGCAGTAGGGGGGACCCCTACGAGCAGTACTTC
>TRBJ2-7|TRBD1|TRBV5-6|NA
CASSSPGQGTYEQYF
TGTGCCAGCAGCTCGCCGGGACAGGGGACCTACGAGCAGTACTTC
>TRBJ1-2|NA|TRBV6-1|NA
CASSDRSAANYGYTF
TGTGCCAGCAGTGATCGGAGCGCGGCTAACTATGGCTACACCTTC
>TRBJ1-6|NA|TRBV6-4|once
CASRQDGSSPLHF
TGTGCCAGCAGGCAGGACGGCAGTTCACCCCTCCACTTT
>TRBJ1-6|TRBD1|TRBV14|NA
CASSHHGTGVGSPLHF
TGTGCCAGCAGCCACCACGGGACAGGGGTAGGATCACCCCTCCACTTT
>TRBJ2-3|TRBD2|TRBV7-9|NA
CASSLIAGGLGTQYF
TGTGCCAGCAGCTTAATAGCGGGGGGGCTGGGTACGCAGTATTTT
>TRBJ2-4|NA|TRBV6-1|NA
CASSETDRNIQYF
TGTGCCAGCAGTGAAACGGACAGAAACATTCAGTACTTC
>TRBJ1-3|NA|TRBV2|NA
CASSGNLGNTIYF
TGTGCCAGCAGCGGAAACCTAGGAAACACCATATATTTT
>TRBJ2-7|TRBD2|TRBV5-1|NA
CASSSSILRGVYEQYF
TGCGCCAGCAGCTCCTCAATCCTGCGGGGGGTGTACGAGCAGTACTTC
>TRBJ1-2|TRBD1|TRBV29-1|NA
CSVGTGANYGYTF
TGCAGCGTGGGGACAGGGGCCAACTATGGCTACACCTTC